The 17 T cell receptor beta chains below were found in one sample sequenced in a study of graft-versus-host responses after intestinal transplantation. For these TCRs, the target antigens are not known. Only in-frame clones appear in the TCRdb table, and some are missing; sequencing was by immunoSEQ multiplex PCR. The table includes about 110,000 clones, roughly 90% detected once. Source: unstimulated CD4+ T cells sorted from spleen or lymph node cells, taken before transplant. The receptors were gathered from a human donor who was the organ donor for an intestinal transplant.

The chain is built from TRBV5-1 and TRBJ1-2; the match to TRBD1 covers 9 bases. There are 15 residues in the CDR3. The V gene end was trimmed by 5 bases and the J gene end by 5 bases; junction bases not matched to a gene: 10. CDR1 is SGHRS and CDR2 is YFSETQ in the germline V gene. The CDR3 is CASRPTGTGTYGYTF. CDR3 DNA sequence: TGCGCCAGCAGACCTACCGGGACAGGGACATATGGCTACACCTTC.

V usage is TRBV7-9 and J usage is TRBJ2-7; the match to TRBD1 covers 7 bases. The CDR3 loop spans 14 amino acids. Germline-derived CDR1 and CDR2 are SEHNR and FQNEAQ (reference sequence). V dropped 4 bases and J dropped 9; count of bases not matched to a gene: 12. For the CDR3, the DNA is TGTGCCAGCAGCTCAACTCACAGGGGATCCGGGCAGTACTTC. Protein product: CASSSTHRGSGQYF.

J is TRBJ1-1 and V is TRBV6-5; 9 bases map to TRBD1. Per the germline V gene, CDR1 is MNHEY and CDR2 is SVGAGI. V dropped 0 bases and J dropped 6; count of bases not matched to a gene: 5. The CDR3 totals 15 residues. The CDR3 bases are TGTGCCAGCAGTTACTCTTGGACAGGGGTTTCTGAAGCTTTCTTT. It translates to CASSYSWTGVSEAFF.

This chain links TRBV13 with TRBJ2-1; possibly TRBD2 for D (5 bases). The V end was cut by 5 bases, the J end by 9 bases, with 26 bases between. The CDR3 is 17 amino acids. CDR1 and CDR2 from the germline V gene are PRHDT and FYEKMQ (reference sequence). DNA for the CDR3: TGTGCCAGCAGCCCACGGTGGAGCGGAGTCATCTCCGGTGAGCAGTTCTTC. Translated: CASSPRWSGVISGEQFF.

V is TRBV6-1 and J is TRBJ2-7; TRBD1 agrees at 9 bases. With 6 bases clipped from V and 5 bases from J, the junction kept 5 bases outside the gene matches. CDR1 and CDR2 (germline): MNHNS, SASEGT. The CDR3 is made up of 13 amino acids. This chain's CDR3 is CASSGRDRDEQYF. The CDR3 nucleotides read TGTGCCAGCAGCGGTCGGGACAGGGACGAGCAGTACTTC.

The V gene is TRBV27, the J gene TRBJ2-3; unclear D gene. This CDR3 contains 13 residues. Germline assignment: CDR1 MNHEY and CDR2 SMNVEV (reference sequence). The germline V and J ends were trimmed by 5 bases and 2 bases, with 8 bases remaining between them. CDR3 DNA sequence: TGTGCCAGCAGTAAGGGTTCCACAGATACGCAGTATTTT. It is translated as CASSKGSTDTQYF.

The V and J genes are TRBV19 and TRBJ1-2; 11 bases fit TRBD1. The germline V gene has CDR1 LNHDA and CDR2 SQIVND (reference sequence). J gave up 6 bases and V 3 bases, and 3 bases lay outside the gene matches. The CDR3 is 14 residues long. CDR3 DNA: TGTGCCAGTAGTATTGGGACAGGGGGTCATGGCTACACCTTC. Translating it yields CASSIGTGGHGYTF.

The CDR3 is CASSLVGLRGYTF. The CDR3 DNA is TGTGCCAGCAGCTTAGTGGGGTTGCGAGGCTACACCTTC. The chain couples TRBV7-9 to TRBJ1-2; no reliable D call. Germline V gives CDR1 SEHNR, CDR2 FQNEAQ (reference sequence). V was trimmed by 1 base and J by 8 bases, leaving 11 bases between them. CDR3 length equals 13 residues.

This clone was found a few times. The V and J genes are TRBV30 and TRBJ1-4, with D uncertain. V was trimmed by 1 base and J by 8 bases, leaving 11 bases between them. The germline V gene has CDR1 GTSNPN and CDR2 SVGIG (reference sequence). CDR3 length equals 13 residues. The CDR3 sequence is CAWSDPRTEKLFF. The CDR3, as DNA: TGTGCCTGGAGTGACCCGCGGACCGAAAAACTGTTTTTT.

This chain joins TRBV2 and TRBJ1-2; no firm D call. Germline CDR1 reads SNHLY; CDR2 reads FYNNEI. CDR3 length equals 13 residues. V gave up 2 bases and J gave up 0 bases, with 4 bases separating them. CDR3 DNA sequence: TGTGCCAGCAGTGAACTAACTAACTATGGCTACACCTTC. Its translation is CASSELTNYGYTF.

The chain is built from TRBV20-1 and TRBJ2-7; D gene ambiguous. The CDR3 loop spans 11 amino acids. CDR1 and CDR2 from the germline V gene are DFQATT and SNEGSKA (reference sequence). V gave up 6 bases and J gave up 4 bases, with 10 bases separating them. The CDR3 DNA reads TGCAGTGCAGCTACAGAGTACGAGCAGTACTTC. Its protein product is CSAATEYEQYF.

The CDR3 reads CASRTGKVREPQHF. CDR3 DNA sequence: TGCGCCAGCAGAACAGGGAAGGTACGTGAGCCCCAGCATTTT. The chain uses TRBV10-1 and TRBJ1-5, with D perhaps TRBD1 (6 bases). Germline loops: CDR1 WNHNN, CDR2 SYGVQD (reference sequence). The CDR3 is 14 amino acids. Trimming took off 6 bases at V and 8 bases at J, with 17 bases between the two ends.

The gene calls are TRBV6-5 and TRBJ2-7, with TRBD1 matching over 10 bases. With V trimmed by 0 bases and J by 6 bases, 5 bases remained unmatched. The germline CDR1 and CDR2 sequences are MNHEY and SVGAGI. The CDR3 length is 15 residues. DNA for the CDR3: TGTGCCAGCAGTTACTCGCCGGGACAGGGGTTCGAGCAGTACTTC. Encoded protein: CASSYSPGQGFEQYF.

This clone showed up just once. Other nucleotide sequences from this sample produce the same CDR3. This chain links TRBV10-3 with TRBJ2-3, with D uncertain. This CDR3 has 12 residues. The germline V gene has CDR1 ENHRY and CDR2 SYGVKD. The V and J ends lost 0 bases and 3 bases respectively, with 1 base between them. DNA for the CDR3: TGTGCCATCAGTGAGTCTACAGATACGCAGTATTTT. Translation gives CAISESTDTQYF.

The chain uses TRBV19 and TRBJ1-4; no reliable D call. This CDR3 comprises 15 residues. The germline gives CDR1 LNHDA, CDR2 SQIVND (reference sequence). With 10 bases removed from V and 4 bases from J, the gap between germline ends came to 19 bases. The CDR3 DNA sequence: TGTGCCACTAAAGGGAATCGGGCCGTTAATGAAAAACTGTTTTTT. Protein sequence: CATKGNRAVNEKLFF.

The chain is built from TRBV7-9 and TRBJ2-2; D is undetermined. Trimming removed 3 bases from V and 3 bases from J, with 14 bases in between. Looked up from germline, CDR1 is SEHNR and CDR2 is FQNEAQ (reference sequence). The length of the CDR3 is 16 residues. The chain's CDR3 is CASSFGSGFYTGELFF. The CDR3 region has the DNA TGTGCCAGCAGCTTCGGATCCGGGTTCTACACCGGGGAGCTGTTTTTT.

The chain links TRBV19 to TRBJ1-2, with D unresolved. CDR3 length: 12 amino acids. V lost 9 bases, J lost 6 bases, and 14 bases lay in between. Looked up from germline, CDR1 is LNHDA and CDR2 is SQIVND (reference sequence). CDR3 DNA: TGTGCCAGCGCCAATACCCCCAATGGCTACACCTTC. It encodes CASANTPNGYTF.